What follows are 9 T cell receptor beta chains derived from one specimen sequenced in a study of T cell repertoires in cytomegalovirus infection. TCRdb processed the reads anew with MiXCR; each CDR3 protein has one entry. The sample holds roughly 570,000 distinct CDR3 sequences, 40% seen once. Antigens of these TCRs are unknown. The specimen was cultured PBMCs, collected from culture after CMV antigen stimulation. These receptors all stem from a human donor in good health (CMV status not recorded). Some clones in this sample may be carry-over from other donors' samples.

The chain recombines TRBV4-1 with TRBJ1-2, with D possibly TRBD1 on 6 matching bases. V was pared by 3 bases and J by 5 bases, with 19 bases between. This CDR3 has 16 residues. Looked up from germline, CDR1 is MGHRA and CDR2 is YSYEKL. CDR3 sequence: CASSHKPTGIGYGYTF. Here the CDR3 DNA reads TGCGCCAGCAGCCACAAACCGACAGGTATCGGGTATGGCTACACCTTC.

The J gene is TRBJ1-1, the V gene TRBV12-3 or TRBV12-4; TRBD1 might be the D (6 bases). Trimming stripped 7 bases from V and 3 bases from J, with 12 bases between. The CDR3 loop spans 13 amino acids. The CDR3, as DNA: TGTGCCAGCACCGTGGACAGCCACACTGAAGCTTTCTTT. It encodes CASTVDSHTEAFF.

The V and J genes are TRBV6-1 and TRBJ2-5, with D possibly matching TRBD2 (7 bases). Germline V gene data show CDR1 as MNHNS and CDR2 as SASEGT. Between the trimmed V and J ends, which lost 0 bases and 5 bases, there was a span of 19 bases. The CDR3 runs 17 residues. The CDR3: CASSEALEGGAGETQYF. The CDR3 region has the DNA TGTGCCAGCAGTGAAGCGCTGGAGGGGGGGGCCGGGGAGACCCAGTACTTC.

The rearrangement joins TRBV12-3 or TRBV12-4 to TRBJ1-1; 7 bases align to TRBD1. With V trimmed by 4 bases and J by 1 base, 3 bases remained unmatched. The CDR3 runs 14 residues. The CDR3 here is CASSWDSSNTEAFF. The DNA of the CDR3 is TGTGCCAGCAGTTGGGACAGTTCGAACACTGAAGCTTTCTTT.

The gene calls are TRBV7-7 and TRBJ1-4; 7 bases align to TRBD1. The CDR3 extends over 15 amino acids. Germline trimming cut 5 bases from V and 5 bases from J; bases unmatched to any gene: 8. CDR1 and CDR2 (germline): SSHAT, FNYEAQ (reference sequence). The CDR3: CASSPTTGLNEKLFF. CDR3 DNA: TGTGCCAGCAGCCCTACGACAGGGCTGAATGAAAAACTGTTTTTT.

The chain has TRBV6-2 or TRBV6-3 and TRBJ2-7, with 8 nucleotides matching TRBD1. V shed 2 bases, J shed 6 bases, and the junction held 9 bases outside the gene matches. The germline gives CDR1 MNHEY, CDR2 SVGEGT. This CDR3 spans 15 amino acids. The chain's CDR3 is CASSYRGQANSEQYF. The CDR3, as DNA: TGTGCCAGCAGTTACAGGGGACAGGCGAATAGCGAGCAGTACTTC.

V usage is TRBV2 and J usage is TRBJ2-1, with 8 bases fitting TRBD2. The trim removed 5 bases at V and 8 bases at J, leaving 8 bases unmatched. The germline gives CDR1 SNHLY, CDR2 FYNNEI. This CDR3 has 14 residues. The CDR3 loop reads CASSSGLASDEQFF. In nucleotides, the CDR3 is TGTGCCAGCAGTAGCGGACTAGCCAGCGATGAGCAGTTCTTC. The variable domain in full, completed from reference TRBV2 and TRBJ2-1, reads EPEVTQTPSHQVTQMGQEVILRCVPISNHLYFYWYRQILGQKVEFLVSFYNNEISEKSEIFDDQFSVERPDGSNFTLKIRSTKLEDSAMYFCASSSGLASDEQFFGPGTRLTVL.

This clonotype was detected only a few times. The rearrangement joins TRBV6-1 to TRBJ2-1; TRBD1 agrees at 7 bases. Germline V gene sequence: CDR1 MNHNS, CDR2 SASEGT. The CDR3 covers 16 residues. Trimming at V came to 6 bases and at J to 2 bases, leaving 10 bases not matched to a gene. The CDR3 DNA follows: TGTGCCAGCAGGAAACATGGGGACAGCACCTACAATGAGCAGTTCTTC. Translated, it gives CASRKHGDSTYNEQFF.

This clonotype occurred a few times. Germline and junction disagree at one end, which may indicate a read error. This chain uses TRBV10-3 with TRBJ2-1, with D possibly matching TRBD2 (6 bases). This CDR3 is 12 amino acids long. Germline-derived CDR1 and CDR2 are ENHRY and SYGVKD. The CDR3 spells CAIRDSNNEQFF. The CDR3 DNA reads TGTGCCATCCGGGACTCCAACAATGAGCAGTTCTTC.